This TCR beta chain was sequenced in a study of immune cell composition in non-small cell lung cancer. The study's findings and limits: Tumour-associated clones >0.5% occurred in roughly a third of adenocarcinomas, about 69% of squamous. Tumour-reactive clones were not shown to match dominant in vivo tumour clones. Tumour TCR-beta clonality showed no significant link to smoking pack-years.

Repertoires were generated with immunoSEQ multiplex PCR, while TCRdb's copy carries only in-frame clones and drops some. The table lists about 6,800 clones, roughly 86% of them singletons. The normal lung sample lay at least 3 cm, and maximally far, from the tumour. DNA was extracted from unsorted cell suspensions stored frozen. Notes on this clone: Its antigen is unknown.

The CDR3 is 14 residues long. Per germline, CDR1 MNHEY and CDR2 SVGAGI. The germline V and J ends were trimmed by 6 bases and 5 bases, with 16 bases remaining between them. Sequencing used non-adjacent lung tissue. The sequence was collected from a human donor with non-small cell lung cancer. V usage is TRBV6-5 and J usage is TRBJ1-2, with D possibly matching TRBD1 (5 bases). In nucleotides, the CDR3 is TGTGCCAGCAGAAAGGGACCCCGAGATTATGGCTACACCTTC. Amino acids: CASRKGPRDYGYTF.